The rows below give T cell receptor beta chains drawn from one sample of a study of graft-versus-host responses after intestinal transplantation. The antigens of these receptors remain unknown. Method: immunoSEQ multiplex PCR; TCRdb's copy keeps in-frame clones and lacks some. The table has over 80,000 clones, roughly 89% seen once. The input for sequencing was unstimulated CD4+ T cells sorted from spleen or lymph node cells, taken before transplant. The source of these receptors is a human donor who was the organ donor for an intestinal transplant. Each CDR3 is given with its conserved first and last residue. The D gene is left open where the match is weak. Some rows have no size entry. The others give once, few or many, or a class for an expanded clone.

CDR3 DNA: TGTGCCAGCAGCTTAGCAGGTTTTGAAAAACTGTTTTTT
CDR3 protein: CASSLAGFEKLFF
clone size: few
V gene: TRBV11-2
J gene: TRBJ1-4
D gene: .

CDR3 DNA: TGCGCCAGCAGCCAAGAGCCGAGGGTATATTCTGGCTACACCTTC
CDR3 protein: CASSQEPRVYSGYTF
clone size: .
V gene: TRBV4-3
J gene: TRBJ1-2
D gene: .

CDR3 DNA: TGTGCCAGCAGCCCCACTAGCGGGGGGGCCGATGAGCAGTTCTTC
CDR3 protein: CASSPTSGGADEQFF
clone size: .
V gene: TRBV4-2
J gene: TRBJ2-1
D gene: TRBD2

CDR3 DNA: TGTGCCAGCAGTCGTTGGGGGCCGACAGATACGCAGTATTTT
CDR3 protein: CASSRWGPTDTQYF
clone size: once
V gene: TRBV11-3
J gene: TRBJ2-3
D gene: .

CDR3 DNA: TGTGCCAGACCCCCCGGGGTCGGGAGCAATCAGCCCCAGCATTTT
CDR3 protein: CARPPGVGSNQPQHF
clone size: once
V gene: TRBV19
J gene: TRBJ1-5
D gene: .

CDR3 DNA: TGTGCCAGCAGGGATACCGGGACAGGGAAAGGCTACACCTTC
CDR3 protein: CASRDTGTGKGYTF
clone size: once
V gene: TRBV28
J gene: TRBJ1-2
D gene: TRBD1

CDR3 DNA: TGTGCCAGCAGCTCAGACAGGGGGCACGGTGAAAAACTGTTTTTT
CDR3 protein: CASSSDRGHGEKLFF
clone size: once
V gene: TRBV7-2
J gene: TRBJ1-4
D gene: TRBD1

CDR3 DNA: TGCAGCGTTGGACGGGGGACAGGGGGCTGGGGGAACACTGAAGCTTTCTTT
CDR3 protein: CSVGRGTGGWGNTEAFF
clone size: .
V gene: TRBV29-1
J gene: TRBJ1-1
D gene: TRBD1

CDR3 DNA: TGTGCCAGCAGTTGGGGGGGCAATCAGCCCCAGCATTTT
CDR3 protein: CASSWGGNQPQHF
clone size: .
V gene: TRBV6-5
J gene: TRBJ1-5
D gene: .

CDR3 DNA: TGTGCCAGCACCCCGGGGCTACAGGGACGGATTGAGCAGTTCTTC
CDR3 protein: CASTPGLQGRIEQFF
clone size: .
V gene: TRBV11-1
J gene: TRBJ2-1
D gene: .

CDR3 DNA: TGTGCCAGCAGCTCCCGGGAACACGAGCAGTACTTC
CDR3 protein: CASSSREHEQYF
clone size: .
V gene: TRBV7-2
J gene: TRBJ2-7
D gene: .

CDR3 DNA: TGTGCCAGCAGCTTATCAGTCTCTGGAAACACCATATATTTT
CDR3 protein: CASSLSVSGNTIYF
clone size: .
V gene: TRBV7-6
J gene: TRBJ1-3
D gene: .

CDR3 DNA: TGTGCCAGCAGCCAAGGGAGGACTAGCGCATCAGAGACCCAGTACTTC
CDR3 protein: CASSQGRTSASETQYF
clone size: once
V gene: TRBV4-2
J gene: TRBJ2-5
D gene: TRBD2

CDR3 DNA: TGTGCCAGCTTTAAAGGGGGGGCGAATGAGCAGTTCTTC
CDR3 protein: CASFKGGANEQFF
clone size: once
V gene: TRBV2
J gene: TRBJ2-1
D gene: .

CDR3 DNA: TGCGCCAGCAGCCAAGACCCGGGAAACCCTACCGGGGAGCTGTTTTTT
CDR3 protein: CASSQDPGNPTGELFF
clone size: once
V gene: TRBV4-1
J gene: TRBJ2-2
D gene: .

CDR3 DNA: TGTGCCAGCAGCTTAAGAGGGAAGGGTGAAGCTTTCTTT
CDR3 protein: CASSLRGKGEAFF
clone size: few
V gene: TRBV11-1
J gene: TRBJ1-1
D gene: .

CDR3 DNA: TGTGCCAGCAGCGCGGGACGGAGCTCTGGAAACACCATATATTTT
CDR3 protein: CASSAGRSSGNTIYF
clone size: .
V gene: TRBV11-3
J gene: TRBJ1-3
D gene: .

CDR3 DNA: TGTGCCAGCAGCCCCTCGGGGGGGGTCAATGAGCAGTTCTTC
CDR3 protein: CASSPSGGVNEQFF
clone size: .
V gene: TRBV9
J gene: TRBJ2-1
D gene: TRBD2

CDR3 DNA: TGTGCCCGAGGGAGCGGGGGAGATTACGAGCAGTACTTC
CDR3 protein: CARGSGGDYEQYF
clone size: once
V gene: TRBV30
J gene: TRBJ2-7
D gene: TRBD2

CDR3 DNA: TGTGCCAGCAGCCAGCGCGACACCGGGGAGCTGTTTTTT
CDR3 protein: CASSQRDTGELFF
clone size: .
V gene: TRBV7-9
J gene: TRBJ2-2
D gene: .

CDR3 DNA: TGTGCCAGCAGCTTGACCGGGACAGGGGGCAATCAGCCCCAGCATTTT
CDR3 protein: CASSLTGTGGNQPQHF
clone size: .
V gene: TRBV7-2
J gene: TRBJ1-5
D gene: TRBD1

CDR3 DNA: TGTGCCAGCAGCGGACGAGACACGAGCTCCTATAATTCACCCCTCCACTTT
CDR3 protein: CASSGRDTSSYNSPLHF
clone size: .
V gene: TRBV9
J gene: TRBJ1-6
D gene: .

CDR3 DNA: TGTGCCAGCAGCTTATTGAGGCTAGCGGGGGGCCTCTCCTACGAGCAGTACTTC
CDR3 protein: CASSLLRLAGGLSYEQYF
clone size: .
V gene: TRBV7-3
J gene: TRBJ2-7
D gene: TRBD2

CDR3 DNA: TGTGCCAGCAGTTTGGGGACTACCTACAATGAGCAGTTCTTC
CDR3 protein: CASSLGTTYNEQFF
clone size: once
V gene: TRBV28
J gene: TRBJ2-1
D gene: TRBD2

CDR3 DNA: TGTGCCTGGAGTGTGAGGCGGGTCGCTGAAGCTTTCTTT
CDR3 protein: CAWSVRRVAEAFF
clone size: .
V gene: TRBV30
J gene: TRBJ1-1
D gene: .

CDR3 DNA: TGTGCCAGCAGCTTTACTAGCGGGGGATACAATGAGCAGTTCTTC
CDR3 protein: CASSFTSGGYNEQFF
clone size: .
V gene: TRBV5-6
J gene: TRBJ2-1
D gene: TRBD2

CDR3 DNA: TGCGCCAGCAGCACCCAGCGGGGGGGCCTTTTTGAGCAGTACTTC
CDR3 protein: CASSTQRGGLFEQYF
clone size: .
V gene: TRBV4-1
J gene: TRBJ2-7
D gene: TRBD2

CDR3 DNA: TGTGCCAGCAGCCCCGGGACAGGGTCTCGGGGCATGCCCTACGAGCAGTACTTC
CDR3 protein: CASSPGTGSRGMPYEQYF
clone size: .
V gene: TRBV5-6
J gene: TRBJ2-7
D gene: TRBD1

CDR3 DNA: TGTGCCAGCAGCTTAGCCGGGACAGGGGCGCCAGGGACCCAGTACTTC
CDR3 protein: CASSLAGTGAPGTQYF
clone size: .
V gene: TRBV7-2
J gene: TRBJ2-5
D gene: TRBD1

CDR3 DNA: TGTGCCAGCAGCTTGATCGGGACTAGCGGGGGGACAGATACGCAGTATTTT
CDR3 protein: CASSLIGTSGGTDTQYF
clone size: once
V gene: TRBV5-5
J gene: TRBJ2-3
D gene: TRBD2

CDR3 DNA: TGCAGTGCTAGAGCCCCAGGGGAGCAGTACTTC
CDR3 protein: CSARAPGEQYF
clone size: .
V gene: TRBV20-1
J gene: TRBJ2-7
D gene: .

CDR3 DNA: TGTGCCAGCAGCATTGGACAGCCCCCCTACGAGCAGTACTTC
CDR3 protein: CASSIGQPPYEQYF
clone size: once
V gene: TRBV7-2
J gene: TRBJ2-7
D gene: .

CDR3 DNA: TGTGCCAGCGGACGATATAGCGGGAGCGCGAACACCGGGGAGCTGTTTTTT
CDR3 protein: CASGRYSGSANTGELFF
clone size: .
V gene: TRBV7-2
J gene: TRBJ2-2
D gene: TRBD2

CDR3 DNA: TGTGCCAGTAGTATAGCTTTGACAGGGCTGGTGGGTGAAGCTTTCTTT
CDR3 protein: CASSIALTGLVGEAFF
clone size: .
V gene: TRBV19
J gene: TRBJ1-1
D gene: TRBD1

CDR3 DNA: TGTGCCAGCAGCGGGGGACAGATGAACACTGAAGCTTTCTTT
CDR3 protein: CASSGGQMNTEAFF
clone size: .
V gene: TRBV5-6
J gene: TRBJ1-1
D gene: TRBD1

CDR3 DNA: TGCGCCAGCAGCCTCGGACTAGCGGGGCCCGATTACAATGAGCAGTTCTTC
CDR3 protein: CASSLGLAGPDYNEQFF
clone size: .
V gene: TRBV5-1
J gene: TRBJ2-1
D gene: TRBD2

CDR3 DNA: TGTGCCAGCAGCTGGGGGACTAGCGGGGGGGCCTCCGAGCAGTACTTC
CDR3 protein: CASSWGTSGGASEQYF
clone size: .
V gene: TRBV7-2
J gene: TRBJ2-7
D gene: TRBD2

CDR3 DNA: TGTGCCAGCAGCTTATGGGGACTCCCGGAAAATGGCTACACCTTC
CDR3 protein: CASSLWGLPENGYTF
clone size: .
V gene: TRBV7-2
J gene: TRBJ1-2
D gene: .

CDR3 DNA: TGTGCCAGCAGCTTTTCTAGGAGGTACTTC
CDR3 protein: CASSFSRRYF
clone size: .
V gene: TRBV5-8
J gene: TRBJ2-7
D gene: .

CDR3 DNA: TGTGCCAGCAGTCTCAAACAGGGAGAAGTAGAAAAACTGTTTTTT
CDR3 protein: CASSLKQGEVEKLFF
clone size: .
V gene: TRBV27
J gene: TRBJ1-4
D gene: .

CDR3 DNA: TGTGCCTGGAGTCCACGGGACAGGGACAATGAGCAGTTCTTC
CDR3 protein: CAWSPRDRDNEQFF
clone size: .
V gene: TRBV30
J gene: TRBJ2-1
D gene: TRBD1

CDR3 DNA: TGTGCCAGCAGCCCACCCACAGGGGCTACCGCAGATACGCAGTATTTT
CDR3 protein: CASSPPTGATADTQYF
clone size: .
V gene: TRBV4-2
J gene: TRBJ2-3
D gene: TRBD1

CDR3 DNA: TGTGCCAGCAGTGCCATACAGGGTCAGCCCCAGCATTTT
CDR3 protein: CASSAIQGQPQHF
clone size: .
V gene: TRBV25-1
J gene: TRBJ1-5
D gene: .

CDR3 DNA: TGTGCCAGCAGCTTGGCCACAGGGTCGGACACTGAAGCTTTCTTT
CDR3 protein: CASSLATGSDTEAFF
clone size: .
V gene: TRBV7-6
J gene: TRBJ1-1
D gene: .

CDR3 DNA: TGTGCCAGTAGTATACTACGAGGCCTTCGCAATCAGCCCCAGCATTTT
CDR3 protein: CASSILRGLRNQPQHF
clone size: .
V gene: TRBV19
J gene: TRBJ1-5
D gene: .

CDR3 DNA: TGCAGTGCCTACGCGAACACTGAAGCTTTCTTT
CDR3 protein: CSAYANTEAFF
clone size: .
V gene: TRBV20-1
J gene: TRBJ1-1
D gene: .

CDR3 DNA: TGCGCCAGCAGCCCCGGGGCTAGCGGGGGGTGGAATGAGCAGTTCTTC
CDR3 protein: CASSPGASGGWNEQFF
clone size: .
V gene: TRBV5-1
J gene: TRBJ2-1
D gene: TRBD2

CDR3 DNA: TGCGCCAGCAGCGGAGGATTACAAGAGACCCAGTACTTC
CDR3 protein: CASSGGLQETQYF
clone size: .
V gene: TRBV5-1
J gene: TRBJ2-5
D gene: .

CDR3 DNA: TGTGCCAGTAGTATTAGTAGGGCGGGCCGGAGCTCCTACAATGAGCAGTTCTTC
CDR3 protein: CASSISRAGRSSYNEQFF
clone size: .
V gene: TRBV19
J gene: TRBJ2-1
D gene: .